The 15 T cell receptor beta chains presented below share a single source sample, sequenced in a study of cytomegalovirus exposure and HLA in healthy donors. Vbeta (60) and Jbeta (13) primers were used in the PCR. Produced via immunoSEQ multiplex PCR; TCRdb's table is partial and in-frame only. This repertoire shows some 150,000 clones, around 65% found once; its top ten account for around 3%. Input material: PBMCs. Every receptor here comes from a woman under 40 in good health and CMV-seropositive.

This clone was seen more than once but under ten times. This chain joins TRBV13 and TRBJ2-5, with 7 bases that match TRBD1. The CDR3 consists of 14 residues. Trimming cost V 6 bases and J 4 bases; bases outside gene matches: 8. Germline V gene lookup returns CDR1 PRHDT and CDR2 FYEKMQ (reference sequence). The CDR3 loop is CASSPTTGAETQYF. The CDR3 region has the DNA TGTGCCAGCAGTCCTACAACAGGGGCAGAGACCCAGTACTTC. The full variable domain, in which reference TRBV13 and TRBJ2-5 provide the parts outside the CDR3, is AAGVIQSPRHLIKEKRETATLKCYPIPRHDTVYWYQQGPGQDPQFLISFYEKMQSDKGSIPDRFSAQQFSDYHSELNMSSLELGDSALYFCASSPTTGAETQYFGPGTRLLVL.

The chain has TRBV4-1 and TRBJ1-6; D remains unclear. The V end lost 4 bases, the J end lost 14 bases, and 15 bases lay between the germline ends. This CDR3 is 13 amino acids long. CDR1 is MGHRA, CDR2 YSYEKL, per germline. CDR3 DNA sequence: TGCGCCAGCAGCCCGCAACTCGGAGTATCCCTCCACTTT. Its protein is CASSPQLGVSLHF.

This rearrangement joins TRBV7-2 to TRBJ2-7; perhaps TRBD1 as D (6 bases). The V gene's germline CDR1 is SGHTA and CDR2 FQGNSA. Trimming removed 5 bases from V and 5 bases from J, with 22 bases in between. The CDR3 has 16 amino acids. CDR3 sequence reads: CASSPTVNTGSHEQYF. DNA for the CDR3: TGTGCCAGCAGCCCGACCGTAAATACAGGGTCCCACGAGCAGTACTTC.

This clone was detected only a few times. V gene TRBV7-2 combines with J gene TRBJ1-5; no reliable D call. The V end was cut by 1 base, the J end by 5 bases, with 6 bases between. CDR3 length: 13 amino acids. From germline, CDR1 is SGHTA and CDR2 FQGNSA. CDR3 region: CASSLGLYQPQHF. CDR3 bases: TGTGCCAGCAGCTTAGGACTTTATCAGCCCCAGCATTTT.

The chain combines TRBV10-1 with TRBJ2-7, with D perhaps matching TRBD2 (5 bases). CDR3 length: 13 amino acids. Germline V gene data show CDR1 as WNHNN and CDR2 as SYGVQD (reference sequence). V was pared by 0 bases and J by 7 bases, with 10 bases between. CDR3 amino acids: CASSESEALEQYF. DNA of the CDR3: TGCGCCAGCAGTGAGTCGGAGGCTCTAGAGCAGTACTTC.

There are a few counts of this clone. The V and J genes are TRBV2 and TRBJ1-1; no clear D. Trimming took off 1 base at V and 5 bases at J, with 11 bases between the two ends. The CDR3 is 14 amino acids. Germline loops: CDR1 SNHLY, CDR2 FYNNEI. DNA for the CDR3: TGTGCCAGCAGTGAAGGCAACCCCGGGACTGAAGCTTTCTTT. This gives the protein CASSEGNPGTEAFF.

The CDR3, as DNA: TGTGCCAGCAGCTACATGGGAAGGGGTGATGGCTACACCTTC. This sequence encodes CASSYMGRGDGYTF. The chain couples TRBV14 to TRBJ1-2, with a weak D call TRBD1 (5 bases). Germline lookup yields CDR1 SGHDN and CDR2 FVKESK. The CDR3 is made up of 14 amino acids. The V gene lost 5 bases and the J gene lost 6 bases, with 16 bases spanning the gap. Full variable domain (missing parts from reference TRBV14 and TRBJ1-2): EAGVTQFPSHSVIEKGQTVTLRCDPISGHDNLYWYRRVMGKEIKFLLHFVKESKQDESGMPNNRFLAERTGGTYSTLKVQPAELEDSGVYFCASSYMGRGDGYTFGSGTRLTVV.

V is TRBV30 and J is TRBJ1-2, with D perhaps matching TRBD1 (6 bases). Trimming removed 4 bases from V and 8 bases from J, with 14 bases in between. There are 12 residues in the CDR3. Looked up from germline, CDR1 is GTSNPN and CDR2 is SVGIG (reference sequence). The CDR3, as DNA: TGTGCCTGGACGTACGACAGGATCGGCTACACCTTC. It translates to CAWTYDRIGYTF. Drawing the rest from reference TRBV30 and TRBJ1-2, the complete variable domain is SQTIHQWPATLVQPVGSPLSLECTVEGTSNPNLYWYRQAAGRGLQLLFYSVGIGQISSEVPQNLSASRPQDRQFILSSKKLLLSDSGFYLCAWTYDRIGYTFGSGTRLTVV.

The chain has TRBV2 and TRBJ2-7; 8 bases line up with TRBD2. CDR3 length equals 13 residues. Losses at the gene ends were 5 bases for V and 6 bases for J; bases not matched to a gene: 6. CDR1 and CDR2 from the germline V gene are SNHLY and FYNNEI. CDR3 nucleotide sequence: TGTGCCAGCAGTTACGGGAGGGGGAGCGAGCAGTACTTC. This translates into CASSYGRGSEQYF.

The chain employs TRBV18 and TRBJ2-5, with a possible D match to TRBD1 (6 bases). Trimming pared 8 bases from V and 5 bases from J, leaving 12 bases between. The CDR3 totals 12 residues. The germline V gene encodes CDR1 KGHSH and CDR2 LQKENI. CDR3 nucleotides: TGTGCCAGCACCCAGGGGAAGGAGACCCAGTACTTC. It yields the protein CASTQGKETQYF.

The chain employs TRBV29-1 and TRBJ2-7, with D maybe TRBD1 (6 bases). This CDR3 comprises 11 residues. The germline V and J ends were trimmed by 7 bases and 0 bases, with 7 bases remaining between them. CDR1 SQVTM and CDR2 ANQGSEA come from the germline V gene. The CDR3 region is CSAGHSYEQYF. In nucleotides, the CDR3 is TGCAGCGCGGGACACTCCTACGAGCAGTACTTC.

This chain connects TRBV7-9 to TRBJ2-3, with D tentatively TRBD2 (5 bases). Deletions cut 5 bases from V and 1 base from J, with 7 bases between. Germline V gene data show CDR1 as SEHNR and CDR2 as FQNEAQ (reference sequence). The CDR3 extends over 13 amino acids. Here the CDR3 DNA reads TGTGCCAGCAGCCTCGGGGGCACAGATACGCAGTATTTT. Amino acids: CASSLGGTDTQYF.

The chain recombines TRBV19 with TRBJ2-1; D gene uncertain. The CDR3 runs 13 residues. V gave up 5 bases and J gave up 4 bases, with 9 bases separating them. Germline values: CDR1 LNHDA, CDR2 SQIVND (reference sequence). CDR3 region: CASSQFTYNEQFF. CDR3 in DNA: TGTGCCAGTAGTCAGTTCACATACAATGAGCAGTTCTTC.

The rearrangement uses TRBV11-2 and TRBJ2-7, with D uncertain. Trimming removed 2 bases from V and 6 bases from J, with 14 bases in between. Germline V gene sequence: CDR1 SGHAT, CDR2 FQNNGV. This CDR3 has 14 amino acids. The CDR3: CASSLLLPPREQYF. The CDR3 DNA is TGTGCCAGCAGCTTATTACTCCCCCCGCGCGAGCAGTACTTC.

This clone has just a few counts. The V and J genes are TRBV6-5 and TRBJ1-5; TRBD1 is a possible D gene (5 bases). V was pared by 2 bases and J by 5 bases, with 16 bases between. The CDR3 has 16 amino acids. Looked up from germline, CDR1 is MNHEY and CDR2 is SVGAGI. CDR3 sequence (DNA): TGTGCCAGCAGTTACCCCCGCAATAGGGGTCATCAGCCCCAGCATTTT. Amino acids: CASSYPRNRGHQPQHF.